A single sample is the source of the 17 T cell receptor beta chains below, sequenced in a study of T cell responses to AZD1222 COVID-19 vaccine. Repertoires were generated with immunoSEQ multiplex PCR, while TCRdb's copy carries only in-frame clones and drops some. The sample has approximately 100,000 clones, about 89% seen once; the top ten hold 16%. This material consisted of peripheral blood, taken on day 0 of AZD1222 vaccination. Every receptor here comes from an adult in good health.

The chain recombines TRBV23-1 with TRBJ2-5; possibly TRBD1 or TRBD2 for D (5 bases each). TRBV23-1 is recorded as an ORF, its role being uncertain. V lost 4 bases to trimming and J lost 1 base, with 19 bases between them. The CDR3 totals 17 residues. DNA for the CDR3: TGCGCCAGCAGTCCTTCAATAGCCGGGGCCCTCCAAGAGACCCAGTACTTC. Translation gives CASSPSIAGALQETQYF.

The chain employs TRBV21-1 and TRBJ1-6. TRBV21-1 is marked as a pseudogene. This CDR3 contains 17 residues. In DNA form, the CDR3 reads TGTGCCAGCAGCCAAGTCGGGGTTCCCGCCTATAATTCACCCCTCCACTTT. It codes for CASSQVGVPAYNSPLHF.

This clone has a single count. The chain is built from TRBV5-8 and TRBJ1-5, with a tentative D call TRBD1 (5 bases). Germline loops: CDR1 SGHTS, CDR2 YDEGEE. The germline V and J ends were trimmed by 4 bases and 5 bases, with 16 bases remaining between them. The CDR3 is 15 amino acids. Written as DNA, the CDR3 is TGTGCCAGCAGCCACGGATTCCTGGGGGATCAGCCCCAGCATTTT. It specifies CASSHGFLGDQPQHF.

CDR3 sequence: CASSQLDSSYEQYF. The CDR3 bases are TGCGCCAGCAGCCAGCTGGACAGCAGTTACGAGCAGTACTTC. The chain carries TRBV4-1 and TRBJ2-7; the D gene is possibly TRBD1 (6 bases). The CDR3 contains 14 residues. Germline V gene sequence: CDR1 MGHRA, CDR2 YSYEKL. V lost 3 bases, J lost 4 bases, and 13 bases lay in between.

CDR3 sequence (DNA): TGTGCCAGCTCACCACCGGGGGAAAACATTCAGTACTTC. Its protein is CASSPPGENIQYF. The rearrangement joins TRBV18 to TRBJ2-4; D may correspond to TRBD1 or TRBD2 (5 bases each). V was pared by 0 bases and J by 5 bases, with 5 bases between. Germline V gene lookup returns CDR1 KGHSH and CDR2 LQKENI. The CDR3 spans 13 residues.

The chain uses TRBV15 and TRBJ1-2; D gene ambiguous. The CDR3 is 15 residues long. V dropped 1 base and J dropped 5 bases, with 14 bases sitting between them. From germline, CDR1 is LNHNV and CDR2 YYDKDF (reference sequence). In nucleotides, the CDR3 is TGTGCCACCAGCAGAGTCGGAGGCGTGGGGTATGGCTACACCTTC. It is translated as CATSRVGGVGYGYTF.

The count of this clone is one. The J gene is TRBJ1-4, the V gene TRBV4-2, with a possible D match to TRBD1 (5 bases). The length of the CDR3 is 15 residues. CDR1 is LGHNA and CDR2 is YNFKEQ in the germline V gene. Between the trimmed V and J ends, which lost 4 bases and 4 bases, there was a span of 13 bases. CDR3 nucleotides: TGTGCCAGCAGCCCCCCCGGGGCCGTTAATGAAAAACTGTTTTTT. Protein: CASSPPGAVNEKLFF.

This chain uses TRBV19 with TRBJ1-2; tentative D call: TRBD1 (5 bases). CDR3 size: 15 residues. Germline V gene lookup returns CDR1 LNHDA and CDR2 SQIVND (reference sequence). The V gene lost 7 bases and the J gene lost 6 bases, with 21 bases spanning the gap. CDR3 DNA: TGTGCCAGTAAATCTTGGTGGAGGGGCGTACATGGCTACACCTTC. This codes for CASKSWWRGVHGYTF.

On this clone: This sample also contains other DNA sequences that code for the same CDR3. The chain combines TRBV14 with TRBJ1-2, with D uncertain. Germline CDR1 SGHDN, CDR2 FVKESK. V was trimmed by 1 base and J by 2 bases, leaving 5 bases between them. The CDR3 totals 13 residues. The CDR3 DNA follows: TGTGCCAGCAGCCAAGGTCTCAACTATGGCTACACCTTC. Amino acids: CASSQGLNYGYTF.

The V gene is TRBV28, the J gene TRBJ2-7; 9 bases agree with TRBD1. The CDR3 totals 17 residues. The germline V gene encodes CDR1 MDHEN and CDR2 SYDVKM. J gave up 0 bases and V 9 bases, and 15 bases lay outside the gene matches. CDR3: CASDRGSWTGDSYEQYF. Here the CDR3 DNA reads TGTGCCAGTGACCGGGGGAGTTGGACAGGGGACTCCTACGAGCAGTACTTC.

This clone appeared a few times. J is TRBJ1-1 and V is TRBV5-8; maybe TRBD1 (5 bases). The V end was cut by 7 bases, the J end by 0 bases, with 13 bases between. CDR1 SGHTS and CDR2 YDEGEE come from the germline V gene. The CDR3 extends over 14 amino acids. This chain's CDR3 is CASVRSGMNTEAFF. CDR3 coding DNA: TGTGCCAGCGTACGTTCAGGGATGAACACTGAAGCTTTCTTT.

The chain is built from TRBV27 and TRBJ1-4; D is unresolved. The ends were cut back, 3 bases at V and 6 bases at J, with 11 bases in the middle. The CDR3 totals 14 residues. Germline V gene sequence: CDR1 MNHEY, CDR2 SMNVEV (reference sequence). The CDR3 reads CASSFWGGHEKLFF. Here the CDR3 DNA reads TGTGCCAGCAGTTTTTGGGGAGGACATGAAAAACTGTTTTTT.

The chain carries TRBV3-1 (or the pseudogene TRBV3-2) and TRBJ1-4; D may be TRBD1 (6 bases). Germline lookup yields CDR1 LGHDT and CDR2 YNNKEL (reference sequence). The CDR3 is made up of 15 amino acids. V lost 4 bases to trimming and J lost 5 bases, with 14 bases between them. CDR3 nucleotides: TGTGCCAGCAGCCCATCGGGGGGCGGCAATGAAAAACTGTTTTTT. Translation gives CASSPSGGGNEKLFF.

The chain employs TRBV18 and TRBJ1-1; the D is unclear. Germline V CDR1 and CDR2: KGHSH, LQKENI. The CDR3 runs 12 residues. V lost 2 bases to trimming and J lost 7 bases, with 8 bases between them. CDR3 amino acids: CASSPMTVEAFF. The DNA for the CDR3 is TGTGCCAGCTCACCAATGACGGTTGAAGCTTTCTTT.

The gene calls are TRBV11-2 and TRBJ2-5, with TRBD2 as a possible D gene (6 bases). In germline, CDR1 is SGHAT, CDR2 FQNNGV. The CDR3 has 16 residues. Trimming took off 1 base at V and 2 bases at J, with 14 bases between the two ends. The chain's CDR3 is CASSLGGDGLQETQYF. The CDR3 bases are TGTGCCAGCAGCTTAGGGGGGGACGGACTTCAAGAGACCCAGTACTTC.

This chain connects TRBV19 to TRBJ1-5; D ambiguous. The CDR3 covers 12 residues. Trimming shortened V by 6 bases and J by 7 bases, and 10 bases separated the two germline ends. Germline lookup yields CDR1 LNHDA and CDR2 SQIVND (reference sequence). The chain's CDR3 is CASRRVGQPQHF. CDR3 nucleotides: TGTGCCAGTAGGAGGGTAGGGCAGCCCCAGCATTTT.

The chain is built from TRBV28 and TRBJ1-2; D call uncertain. The CDR3 extends over 12 amino acids. Germline V gives CDR1 MDHEN, CDR2 SYDVKM. V was pared by 2 bases and J by 5 bases, with 6 bases between. In nucleotides, the CDR3 is TGTGCCAGCAGTTTAGAGGGTTATGGCTACACCTTC. This translates into CASSLEGYGYTF.